This TCR beta chain was recorded in a study of blood T cell repertoires in COVID-19. Across the whole study: Researchers got acute and convalescent COVID-19 samples from the United States, Italy and Spain. The cDNA or gDNA used as material had been derived from T cells, B-cell-depleted T cells, or PBMCs.

Per the original methods: Estimates of nucleated cell counts were drawn from the amplification of reference gene primers. The method was immunoSEQ multiplex PCR; TCRdb's version includes in-frame clones alone and lacks a portion of them. Clonal size and the V and J genes are those of that table, whereas D and trimming came from the DNA. Here the sample spans 250,000 to 350,000 clones, about 83% being singletons. This CDR3 is built from 16 residues. The germline gives CDR1 SGHRS, CDR2 YFSETQ. The V end was cut by 7 bases, the J end by 4 bases, with 23 bases between. J is TRBJ1-2 and V is TRBV5-1; D perhaps matches TRBD1 (5 bases). Sequenced sample: peripheral blood. The TCR was taken from a woman aged 45 to 65 with acute or convalescent COVID-19. In DNA, the CDR3 is TGCGCCAGCGAACCTGGGGGGGGTTCGACGATCTATGGCTACACCTTC. It translates to CASEPGGGSTIYGYTF.